The 10 T cell receptor beta chains listed next were all sequenced from one sample in a study of metastatic and nonmetastatic thyroid tumors. Not a single patient had been given any form of treatment at any point before undergoing thyroid surgery. TCRdb re-called the PCR reads via MiXCR. The data show around 20,000 clones, around an eighth seen once. The sample was blood. Receptors were obtained from a female donor with papillary thyroid cancer or a benign thyroid nodule (not recorded which). Some clones in this sample may be carry-over from other donors' samples.

This clone showed up many times. CDR3 amino acids: CSAHGPLGYGYTF. The CDR3 nucleotides are TGCAGTGCTCACGGACCGTTGGGCTATGGCTACACCTTC. The J gene is TRBJ1-2, the V gene TRBV20-1, with unresolved D. V was trimmed by 5 bases and J by 4 bases, leaving 14 bases between them. The germline gives CDR1 DFQATT, CDR2 SNEGSKA (reference sequence). This CDR3 comprises 13 residues.

Turning to this clone: Just one base apart from a much larger clone, this may be a read error. This chain joins TRBV18 and TRBJ1-1; TRBD1 aligns across 8 bases. CDR3 length equals 16 residues. Germline values: CDR1 KGHSH, CDR2 LQKENI. The chain's CDR3 is CASSPPRQGTGTGAFF. As DNA, the CDR3 is TGTGCCAGCTCACCACCCCGACAGGGGACGGGCACTGGAGCTTTCTTT.

At least ten counts were recorded for this clone. The CDR3 region has the DNA TGTGCCAGCAGCTCGTACAGGTACGGCGTACAGCCCCAGCATTTT. It yields the protein CASSSYRYGVQPQHF. This rearrangement joins TRBV5-8 to TRBJ1-5, with D tentatively TRBD1 (5 bases). CDR1 and CDR2 from the germline V gene are SGHTS and YDEGEE. Trimming stripped 3 bases from V and 7 bases from J, with 17 bases between. The CDR3 extends over 15 amino acids. Full variable domain (outside the CDR3, taken from reference TRBV5-8 and TRBJ1-5): EAGVTQSPTHLIKTRGQQATLRCSPISGHTSVYWYQQALGLGLQFLLWYDEGEERNRGNFPPRFSGRQFPNYSSELNVNALELEDSALYLCASSSYRYGVQPQHFGDGTRLSIL.

Comment on this clone: At one end, the junction sequence differs from germline, possibly due to a read error. The CDR3 sequence: CASSSVQGWDTEAFF. As DNA, the CDR3 is TGTGCCAGTAGTTCCGTACAGGGGTGGGACACTGAAGCGTTCTTT. The gene calls are TRBV19 and TRBJ1-1, with 7 bases lining up with TRBD1. Germline V gives CDR1 LNHDA, CDR2 SQIVND (reference sequence). This CDR3 is 15 amino acids long.

This chain connects TRBV4-2 to TRBJ2-2, with TRBD1 identical over 10 bases. Germline lookup yields CDR1 LGHNA and CDR2 YNFKEQ. The CDR3 has 16 amino acids. J lost 2 bases, V lost 3 bases, and 3 bases had no gene match. The CDR3, as DNA: TGTGCCAGCAGCCAGAAGACAGGGGGCAACACCGGGGAGCTGTTTTTT. Its protein product is CASSQKTGGNTGELFF.

This clone has ten or more counts. CDR3 in DNA: TGTGCCAGTAGTAGCTCGGGGACAGGGGGTGAAGCTTTCTTT. Translated: CASSSSGTGGEAFF. This chain links TRBV19 with TRBJ1-1; 11 positions agree with TRBD1. Looked up from germline, CDR1 is LNHDA and CDR2 is SQIVND (reference sequence). The CDR3 runs to 14 residues. The trim removed 4 bases at V and 7 bases at J, leaving 5 bases unmatched.

This clone was seen many times. The chain uses TRBV5-1 and TRBJ2-6, with D uncertain. With 7 bases removed from V and 5 bases from J, the gap between germline ends came to 13 bases. CDR1 and CDR2 (germline): SGHRS, YFSETQ. The CDR3 has 14 residues. CDR3 amino acids: CASSGGIRANVLTF. CDR3 nucleotide sequence: TGCGCCAGCTCGGGCGGAATCCGGGCCAACGTCCTGACTTTC.

To note about this clone: Just one base apart from a much larger clone, this may be a read error. The genes are TRBV29-1 and TRBJ1-1; no firm D call. V gave up 7 bases and J gave up 4 bases, with 13 bases separating them. CDR1 SQVTM and CDR2 ANQGSEA come from the germline V gene. The CDR3 is 12 residues long. The chain's CDR3 is CSAKDPCTEAFF. DNA of the CDR3: TGCAGCGCCAAGGACCCGTGCACTGAAGCTTTCTTT.

By its share, this clone is medium-sized. The V call is TRBV6-1, the J call TRBJ2-7; TRBD1 or TRBD2 may be the D gene (6 bases each). The CDR3 totals 14 residues. V was clipped by 3 bases and J by 3 bases, with 12 bases between them. Germline V gives CDR1 MNHNS, CDR2 SASEGT. In DNA, the CDR3 is TGTGCCAGCAGTGAGTGGGGGGCCCACTACGAGCAGTACTTC. Amino acid sequence: CASSEWGAHYEQYF.

In this sample, this clone turned up many times. V gene TRBV7-3 combines with J gene TRBJ2-5; D gene uncertain. The V gene lost 0 bases and the J gene lost 3 bases, with 5 bases spanning the gap. Germline CDR1 reads SGHTA; CDR2 reads FQGTGA. This CDR3 spans 13 amino acids. The CDR3 protein is CASSLTSKETQYF. The CDR3 DNA follows: TGTGCCAGCAGCTTAACTAGTAAAGAGACCCAGTACTTC.